The rows below give T cell receptor beta chains drawn from one sample of a study of blood T cell repertoires in COVID-19. Produced via immunoSEQ multiplex PCR; TCRdb's table is partial and in-frame only. This table holds about 410,000 clones, 89% found once. Sequenced: PBMCs or T cells enriched from blood (not recorded which). These receptors all stem from a woman aged 25 to 45 who had recovered from COVID-19. Both conserved end residues are part of each CDR3. Fields, in order: CDR3 DNA, CDR3 protein, J gene, D gene, V gene, clone size. A D gene is named only where the DNA matches it firmly. Only part of the rows carry a size: once, few, many, or a class if the clone is expanded.

CDR3nt: TGTGCCAGCACTTGGGCCACTGAAGCTTTCTTT; CDR3aa: CASTWATEAFF; j_gene: TRBJ1-1; d_gene: .; v_gene: TRBV12-3/TRBV12-4; abundance: .
CDR3nt: TGTGCCAGCAGCTTATCAAGACTCGACACTGAAGCTTTCTTT; CDR3aa: CASSLSRLDTEAFF; j_gene: TRBJ1-1; d_gene: .; v_gene: TRBV11-2; abundance: .
CDR3nt: TGTGCCAGCCCACTACCGCCATCCTACGAAAAACTGTTTTTT; CDR3aa: CASPLPPSYEKLFF; j_gene: TRBJ1-4; d_gene: .; v_gene: TRBV7-9; abundance: .
CDR3nt: TGTGCCAGCTCACCACGCGGACAGGGAGGGAGTAACTATGGCTACACCTTC; CDR3aa: CASSPRGQGGSNYGYTF; j_gene: TRBJ1-2; d_gene: TRBD1; v_gene: TRBV18; abundance: .
CDR3nt: TGCGCCAGCAGCCAAGATCAGGGGTCTGGGGCCAACGTCCTGACTTTC; CDR3aa: CASSQDQGSGANVLTF; j_gene: TRBJ2-6; d_gene: .; v_gene: TRBV4-3; abundance: .
CDR3nt: TGTGCCTGGAGTGTCGGTCAGCCGGCGGGCACAGATACGCAGTATTTT; CDR3aa: CAWSVGQPAGTDTQYF; j_gene: TRBJ2-3; d_gene: .; v_gene: TRBV30; abundance: .
CDR3nt: TGTGCCAGCAGTGAAGACAGGGCCCAAGAGACCCAGTACTTC; CDR3aa: CASSEDRAQETQYF; j_gene: TRBJ2-5; d_gene: .; v_gene: TRBV2; abundance: .
CDR3nt: TGTGCCAGCAGCTACTCGACTGGCGTGTCAAACGAGCAGTACTTC; CDR3aa: CASSYSTGVSNEQYF; j_gene: TRBJ2-7; d_gene: .; v_gene: TRBV7-9; abundance: .
CDR3nt: TGTGCCTGGAGTGCGTTAGGGGCCGAGCAGTACTTC; CDR3aa: CAWSALGAEQYF; j_gene: TRBJ2-7; d_gene: .; v_gene: TRBV30; abundance: .
CDR3nt: TGTGCCAGTAGCTGGGTAGCGGGAGGGCCTGGAGATTACAATGAGCAGTTCTTC; CDR3aa: CASSWVAGGPGDYNEQFF; j_gene: TRBJ2-1; d_gene: TRBD2; v_gene: TRBV19; abundance: .
CDR3nt: TGTGCCAGCAGTTACTCAGAGACAGATAACTATGGCTACACCTTC; CDR3aa: CASSYSETDNYGYTF; j_gene: TRBJ1-2; d_gene: .; v_gene: TRBV6-5; abundance: .
CDR3nt: TGCGCCAGCAGCTTGGATACTGCCGCTTCCTACAATGAGCAGTTCTTC; CDR3aa: CASSLDTAASYNEQFF; j_gene: TRBJ2-1; d_gene: .; v_gene: TRBV5-1; abundance: .
CDR3nt: TGTGCCAGCAGCTTCAAGGACAGCTATGGCTACACCTTC; CDR3aa: CASSFKDSYGYTF; j_gene: TRBJ1-2; d_gene: .; v_gene: TRBV5-8; abundance: once
CDR3nt: TGTGCCTGGAAACAGGCCTACAATGAGCAGTTCTTC; CDR3aa: CAWKQAYNEQFF; j_gene: TRBJ2-1; d_gene: .; v_gene: TRBV30; abundance: .
CDR3nt: TGTGCCAGTACCGAATACGACAGGTCAGGCGGGGATACGCAGTATTTT; CDR3aa: CASTEYDRSGGDTQYF; j_gene: TRBJ2-3; d_gene: .; v_gene: TRBV28; abundance: .
CDR3nt: TGTGCCTGGGGCAGGGTTACGGACACCGGGGAGCTGTTTTTT; CDR3aa: CAWGRVTDTGELFF; j_gene: TRBJ2-2; d_gene: .; v_gene: TRBV30; abundance: .
CDR3nt: TGTGCCTGGAGTGAAGACAGGGTTGGTCTCGGCGAGCAGTACTTC; CDR3aa: CAWSEDRVGLGEQYF; j_gene: TRBJ2-7; d_gene: TRBD1; v_gene: TRBV30; abundance: .
CDR3nt: TGTGCCAGCAGCTTGGCAGGGAACACCGGGGAGCTGTTTTTT; CDR3aa: CASSLAGNTGELFF; j_gene: TRBJ2-2; d_gene: .; v_gene: TRBV5-6; abundance: .
CDR3nt: TGTGCCAGCAGCTTGTGGGCGGGGATAGAGACCCAGTACTTC; CDR3aa: CASSLWAGIETQYF; j_gene: TRBJ2-5; d_gene: .; v_gene: TRBV7-2; abundance: .
CDR3nt: TGTGCCATCCGACAGGTTGTAGATTCACCCCTCCACTTT; CDR3aa: CAIRQVVDSPLHF; j_gene: TRBJ1-6; d_gene: .; v_gene: TRBV10-3; abundance: once
CDR3nt: TGTGCCAGCAGCTTCGGACTAGCGGGTCTAGAAGAGACCCAGTACTTC; CDR3aa: CASSFGLAGLEETQYF; j_gene: TRBJ2-5; d_gene: TRBD2; v_gene: TRBV5-6; abundance: .
CDR3nt: TGTGCCAGCAGCCGCAAGGGGGGGCACGGCTACACCTTC; CDR3aa: CASSRKGGHGYTF; j_gene: TRBJ1-2; d_gene: .; v_gene: TRBV6-2/TRBV6-3; abundance: .
CDR3nt: TGTGCCAGTAGTATAGATGCCGGGACTACTGGAAACACCATATATTTT; CDR3aa: CASSIDAGTTGNTIYF; j_gene: TRBJ1-3; d_gene: .; v_gene: TRBV19; abundance: .
CDR3nt: TGCGCCAGCAGCTATACGACTAGCGCCCAAGAGACCCAGTACTTC; CDR3aa: CASSYTTSAQETQYF; j_gene: TRBJ2-5; d_gene: TRBD2; v_gene: TRBV5-1; abundance: once
CDR3nt: TGTGCCAGCAACCCTTCAGGATATGGCTACACCTTC; CDR3aa: CASNPSGYGYTF; j_gene: TRBJ1-2; d_gene: .; v_gene: TRBV6-5; abundance: .
CDR3nt: TGTGCCAGCAGCCAGAGGGACACCTTTGGTGCCCGTCCCCAAGAGACCCAGTACTTC; CDR3aa: CASSQRDTFGARPQETQYF; j_gene: TRBJ2-5; d_gene: .; v_gene: TRBV3-1/TRBV3-2; abundance: .
CDR3nt: TGTGCCAGCAGCAATTTTAGCTCTGGAAACACCATATATTTT; CDR3aa: CASSNFSSGNTIYF; j_gene: TRBJ1-3; d_gene: .; v_gene: TRBV21-1; abundance: .
CDR3nt: TGTGCCAGTAGCGCAACCATTACAGGGGGCGACTATGGCTACACCTTC; CDR3aa: CASSATITGGDYGYTF; j_gene: TRBJ1-2; d_gene: TRBD1; v_gene: TRBV19; abundance: few